This record concerns one T cell receptor beta chain sequence. Its antigen is undetermined. These data come from a study of shared clonotypes between healthy human individuals. Study-wide results and limits: Relative to memory subsets, naive subsets generally showed larger estimated richness. Inspection by rarefaction showed sorted-subset sequencing to be incomplete despite large depth.

Source study methods: Filtering of immunoSEQ junctional sequences could not match full-length read filtering. The repertoire was sequenced with immunoSEQ multiplex PCR; TCRdb's copy has only in-frame clones and lacks some. V and J calls and clone size come straight from that table; D and trimming were deduced from the DNA. Among roughly 2 million clones listed, around 95% were seen once. The germline V gene has CDR1 LNHDA and CDR2 SQIVND (reference sequence). This CDR3 is 15 amino acids long. V lost 9 bases and J lost 4, with 16 bases in between. This rearrangement joins TRBV19 to TRBJ1-6; D is unresolved. This clonotype was obtained from a man between 18 and 35 years old in good health. Sequenced input: naive CD4+ T cells sorted from blood. Noted subset: CD45RA+ positively selected. For the CDR3, the DNA is TGTGCCAGCTCCAACCCGACCGGTTATAATTCACCCCTCCACTTT. Translating it yields CASSNPTGYNSPLHF.